The 8 T cell receptor beta chains given below trace back to one sample, sequenced in a study of cytomegalovirus exposure and HLA in healthy donors (TCRdb year 2017). The library was obtained by the immunoSEQ multiplex PCR assay. A mixture of 60 forward primers for TCR Vbeta segments and 13 reverse primers for TCR Jbeta segments was used in the multiplex PCR. The clones in this table, taken by TCRdb from immuneACCESS, are in-frame only. Not every clone is retained; where verified, under half of the shortfall comes from an unresolved V gene, and the cause of the rest is unknown. The sample has around 130,000 clones on record, approximately 80% of them singletons. The ten largest clones capture less than 3% of the sample. Sample: PBMCs. These receptors were taken from a man aged 50 to 59 in good health and CMV-seronegative.

The V gene is TRBV4-1, the J gene TRBJ2-7; maybe TRBD1 (6 bases). The CDR3 runs 15 residues. The V end was cut by 1 base, the J end by 1 base, with 11 bases between. Per the germline V gene, CDR1 is MGHRA and CDR2 is YSYEKL. As DNA, the CDR3 is TGCGCCAGCAGCCAAGCCCCGGGACAATCCTACGAGCAGTACTTC. This gives the protein CASSQAPGQSYEQYF.

The J gene is TRBJ2-7, the V gene TRBV7-9; possible D gene TRBD2, 7 bases. Looked up from germline, CDR1 is SEHNR and CDR2 is FQNEAQ (reference sequence). CDR3 length: 17 residues. Trimming stripped 3 bases from V and 4 bases from J, with 22 bases between. DNA of the CDR3: TGTGCCAGCAGCTTTTCCGGGGGGCAGGCTGGGGCTTACGAGCAGTACTTC. Translation gives CASSFSGGQAGAYEQYF.

The chain recombines TRBV5-4 with TRBJ2-1; no definite D call. The ends were cut back, 7 bases at V and 8 bases at J, with 4 bases in the middle. Germline CDR1 SGHNT, CDR2 YYREEE (reference sequence). There are 9 residues in the CDR3. CDR3 loop: CASPDEQFF. CDR3 nucleotide sequence: TGTGCCAGCCCAGATGAGCAGTTCTTC.

The chain is built from TRBV5-1 and TRBJ1-1; D remains ambiguous. CDR3 size: 13 residues. V shed 0 bases and J shed 5 bases, with 8 bases lying between them. Germline CDR1 reads SGHRS; CDR2 reads YFSETQ. Written as DNA, the CDR3 is TGCGCCAGCAGCTTGGGACATGGGACTGAAGCTTTCTTT. Translated: CASSLGHGTEAFF. The full variable domain, its missing parts supplied by reference TRBV5-1 and TRBJ1-1, is KAGVTQTPRYLIKTRGQQVTLSCSPISGHRSVSWYQQTPGQGLQFLFEYFSETQRNKGNFPGRFSGRQFSNSRSEMNVSTLELGDSALYLCASSLGHGTEAFFGQGTRLTVV.

This rearrangement joins TRBV18 to TRBJ2-5, with D perhaps TRBD2 (5 bases). With the DNA end fitting TRBJ2-7 better, the J assignment may be wrong. The germline V gene has CDR1 KGHSH and CDR2 LQKENI. This CDR3 is built from 14 residues. The CDR3 bases are TGTGCCAGCTCACCCTTTACCGGGGTTGACGAGCAGTACTTC. Its protein is CASSPFTGVDEQYF.

With regard to this clone: At one boundary the junction diverges from the germline segment, which might be a read error. The CDR3: CASSRSGATQETQYF. The CDR3 DNA reads TGTGCTAGCAGCCGTAGCGGGGCGACTCAAGAGACCCAGTACTTC. The chain uses TRBV7-7 and TRBJ2-5, with 8 bases that match TRBD2. Germline CDR1 and CDR2: SSHAT and FNYEAQ (reference sequence). The CDR3 totals 15 residues. The full variable domain, in which reference TRBV7-7 and TRBJ2-5 provide the parts outside the CDR3, is GAGVSQSPRYKVTKRGQDVTLRCDPISSHATLYWYQQALGQGPEFLTYFNYEAQPDKSGLPSDRFSAERPEGSISTLTIQRTEQRDSAMYRCASSRSGATQETQYFGPGTRLLVL.

This chain connects TRBV5-4 to TRBJ2-7, with D maybe TRBD1 (6 bases). The CDR3 has 12 amino acids. Germline V gene data show CDR1 as SGHNT and CDR2 as YYREEE (reference sequence). The ends were cut back, 2 bases at V and 6 bases at J, with 9 bases in the middle. CDR3 protein: CASSFPGVEQYF. Written as DNA, the CDR3 is TGTGCCAGCAGCTTTCCAGGGGTCGAGCAGTACTTC.

V usage is TRBV19 and J usage is TRBJ1-2; TRBD1 matches 9 bases. In germline, CDR1 is LNHDA, CDR2 SQIVND (reference sequence). Trimming cost V 3 bases and J 5 bases; bases outside gene matches: 7. The CDR3 extends over 15 amino acids. In DNA, the CDR3 is TGTGCCAGTAGTATGCCCGGGACAGGGATTTATGGCTACACCTTC. Amino acids: CASSMPGTGIYGYTF.